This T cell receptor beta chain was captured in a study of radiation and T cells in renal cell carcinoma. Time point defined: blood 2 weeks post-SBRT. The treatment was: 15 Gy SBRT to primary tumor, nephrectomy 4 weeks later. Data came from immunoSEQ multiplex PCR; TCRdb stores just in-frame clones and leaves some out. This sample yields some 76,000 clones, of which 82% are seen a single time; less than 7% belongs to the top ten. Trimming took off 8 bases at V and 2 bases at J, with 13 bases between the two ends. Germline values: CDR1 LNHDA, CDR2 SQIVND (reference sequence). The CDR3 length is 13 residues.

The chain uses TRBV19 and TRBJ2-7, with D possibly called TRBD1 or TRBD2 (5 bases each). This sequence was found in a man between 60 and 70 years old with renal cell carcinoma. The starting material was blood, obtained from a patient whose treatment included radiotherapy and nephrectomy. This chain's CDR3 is CASEGSPTYEQYF. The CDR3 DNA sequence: TGTGCCAGTGAGGGGAGTCCGACCTACGAGCAGTACTTC.